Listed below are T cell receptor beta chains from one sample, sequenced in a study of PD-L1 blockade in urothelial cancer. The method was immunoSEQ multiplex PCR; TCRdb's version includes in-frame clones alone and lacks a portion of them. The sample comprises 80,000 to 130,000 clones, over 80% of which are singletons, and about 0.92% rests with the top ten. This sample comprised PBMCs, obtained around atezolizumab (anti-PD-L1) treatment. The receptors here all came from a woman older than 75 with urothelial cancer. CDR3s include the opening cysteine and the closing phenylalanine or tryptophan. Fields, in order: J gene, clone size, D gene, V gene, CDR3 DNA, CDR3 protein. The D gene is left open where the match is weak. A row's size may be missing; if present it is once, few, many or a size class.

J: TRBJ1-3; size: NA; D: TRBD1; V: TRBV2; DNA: TGTGCCAGCAGTCTGCGACAGGGATGGACTCTTGGAAACACCATATATTTT; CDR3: CASSLRQGWTLGNTIYF
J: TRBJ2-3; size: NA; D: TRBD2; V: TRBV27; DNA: TGTGCCAGCAGCGTGACTAGCGGGAGGTACGCTGCACCAGATACGCAGTATTTT; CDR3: CASSVTSGRYAAPDTQYF
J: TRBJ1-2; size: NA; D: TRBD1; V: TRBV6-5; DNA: TGTGCCAGCAGTTCTACGACCCGGGACAGGGGGATCACCTTC; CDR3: CASSSTTRDRGITF
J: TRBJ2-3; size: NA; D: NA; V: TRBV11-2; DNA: TGTGCCAGCAGCCCAGGGGTAGATACGCAGTATTTT; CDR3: CASSPGVDTQYF
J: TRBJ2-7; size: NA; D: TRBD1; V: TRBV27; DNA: TGTGCCAGCAGTTACAGGGGTGTGAAGTACGAGCAGTACTTC; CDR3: CASSYRGVKYEQYF
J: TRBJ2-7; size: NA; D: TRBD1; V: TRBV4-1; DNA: TGCGCCAGCAGCCAGCTACCGGGACAGCCCCCCTACGAGCAGTACTTC; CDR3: CASSQLPGQPPYEQYF
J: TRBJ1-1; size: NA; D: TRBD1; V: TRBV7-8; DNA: TGTGCCAGCAGCGGGCCGACAGGGGTCAACACTGAAGCTTTCTTT; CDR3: CASSGPTGVNTEAFF
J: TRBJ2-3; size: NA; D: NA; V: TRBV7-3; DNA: TGTGCCAGCAGCCCAAGCGGACTGGAAGCAGATACGCAGTATTTT; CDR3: CASSPSGLEADTQYF
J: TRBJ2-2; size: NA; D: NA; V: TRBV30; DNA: TGTGCCTCTAAATGGACGTGGGCAGGGTCGCGCACCGGGGAGCTGTTTTTT; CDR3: CASKWTWAGSRTGELFF
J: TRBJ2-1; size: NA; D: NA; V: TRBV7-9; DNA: TGTGCCAGCAGCCCCGGGACTTCCCCCTACAATGAGCAGTTCTTC; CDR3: CASSPGTSPYNEQFF
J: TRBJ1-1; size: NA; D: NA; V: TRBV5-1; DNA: TGCGCCAGCAGCTTGGGGGGGCATTTGAACACTGAAGCTTTCTTT; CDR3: CASSLGGHLNTEAFF
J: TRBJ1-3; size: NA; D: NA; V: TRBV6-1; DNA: TGTGCCAGCAGTGAATCGCGGGCCTCTGGAAACACCATATATTTT; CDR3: CASSESRASGNTIYF
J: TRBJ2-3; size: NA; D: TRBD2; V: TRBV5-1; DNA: TGCGCCAGCAGCCCCCCTGGGACTAGCGGAGCTGAGGATACGCAGTATTTT; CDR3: CASSPPGTSGAEDTQYF
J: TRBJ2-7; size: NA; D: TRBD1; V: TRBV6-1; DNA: TGTGCCAGCAGTGAAGCAGGGGGCTTTTACGAGCAGTACTTC; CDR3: CASSEAGGFYEQYF
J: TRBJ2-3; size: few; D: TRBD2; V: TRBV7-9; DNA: TGTGCCAGCAGCCCCTTAGCGGGGGGGGTAGATACGCAGTATTTT; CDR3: CASSPLAGGVDTQYF
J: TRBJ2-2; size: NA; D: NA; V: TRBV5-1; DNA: TGCGCCAGCAGGGTCGCCCGGGGTCACTCGAACACCGGGGAGCTGTTTTTT; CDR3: CASRVARGHSNTGELFF
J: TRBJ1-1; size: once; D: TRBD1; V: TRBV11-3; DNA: TGTGCCAGCAGCTTAGGGCAGGGGGACACTGAAGCTTTCTTT; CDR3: CASSLGQGDTEAFF
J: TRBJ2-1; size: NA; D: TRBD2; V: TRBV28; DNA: TGTGCCAACCAAGCGGGAGGGGCTGAGCAGTTCTTC; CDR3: CANQAGGAEQFF
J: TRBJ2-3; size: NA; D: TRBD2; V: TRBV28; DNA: TGTGCCAGCAGTCCCCTCCTAGTAGCGGGAGGGACAGATACGCAGTATTTT; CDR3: CASSPLLVAGGTDTQYF
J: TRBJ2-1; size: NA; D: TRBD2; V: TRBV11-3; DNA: TGTGCCAGCAGCTTAGCTGGGACTAGTTTGCACAATGAGCAGTTCTTC; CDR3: CASSLAGTSLHNEQFF
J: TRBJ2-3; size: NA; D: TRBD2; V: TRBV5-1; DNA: TGCGCCAGCAGCGGGGGACTAGCGGTCACAGATACGCAGTATTTT; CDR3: CASSGGLAVTDTQYF
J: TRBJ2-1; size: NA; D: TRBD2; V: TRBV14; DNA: TGTGCCAGCAGCCACCGAGGACTAGCGGGAGAAGGTGAGCAGTTCTTC; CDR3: CASSHRGLAGEGEQFF
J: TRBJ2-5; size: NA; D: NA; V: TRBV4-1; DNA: TGCGCCAGCAGCCATTCGCGAAGGGGAGAGACCCAGTACTTC; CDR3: CASSHSRRGETQYF
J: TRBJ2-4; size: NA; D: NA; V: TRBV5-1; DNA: TGCGCCAGCAGCTTGGGGGGCAGGCTGAACATTCAGTACTTC; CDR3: CASSLGGRLNIQYF
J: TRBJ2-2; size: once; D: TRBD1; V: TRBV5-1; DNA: TGCGCCAGCAGCTGGACGGCAGGGGGTCCATCCGGGGAGCTGTTTTTT; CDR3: CASSWTAGGPSGELFF
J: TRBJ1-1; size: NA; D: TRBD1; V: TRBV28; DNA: TGTGCCACCTGGACAGGGAGAGGGTTCTGGGAAGCTTTCTTT; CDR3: CATWTGRGFWEAFF
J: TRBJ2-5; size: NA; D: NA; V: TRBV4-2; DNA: TGTGCCAGCAGCCAAGAGTCGTCCGGGAAGACCCAGTACTTC; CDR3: CASSQESSGKTQYF
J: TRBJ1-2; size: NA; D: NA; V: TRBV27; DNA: TGTGCCAGCAGTTTAAGGGGGAGCTGGTGGCAGGTTGACGGCGGCTACACCTTC; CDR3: CASSLRGSWWQVDGGYTF
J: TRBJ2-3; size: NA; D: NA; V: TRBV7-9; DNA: TGTGCCAGCAGCTTAGGCGGAGAGGCAGATACGCAGTATTTT; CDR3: CASSLGGEADTQYF
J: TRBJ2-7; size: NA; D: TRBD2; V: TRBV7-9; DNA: TGTGCCAGCAGCCCACCTTCCGGGACTAGCGGTTATTACGAGCAGTACTTC; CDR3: CASSPPSGTSGYYEQYF
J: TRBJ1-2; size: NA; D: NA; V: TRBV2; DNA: TGTGCAGGGGGGGCAGGCGTTAGCTACACCTTC; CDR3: CAGGAGVSYTF
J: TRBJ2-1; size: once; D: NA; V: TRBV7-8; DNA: TGTGCCAGCAGCCAGGGACTCTCCCACAATGAGCAGTTCTTC; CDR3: CASSQGLSHNEQFF
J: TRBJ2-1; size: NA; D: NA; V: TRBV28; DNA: TGTGCCAGCAGCCCGGTCATTCAGGGCTCCTACAATGAGCAGTTCTTC; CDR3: CASSPVIQGSYNEQFF
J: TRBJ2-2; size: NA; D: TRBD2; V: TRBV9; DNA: TGTGCCAGCGAGCCGGGACTAGCGGGAACCGGGGAGCTGTTTTTT; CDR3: CASEPGLAGTGELFF
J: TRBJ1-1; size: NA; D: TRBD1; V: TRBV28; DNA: TGTGCCATTGGGACAGGGGACCAGAGGGCTTTCTTT; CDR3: CAIGTGDQRAFF
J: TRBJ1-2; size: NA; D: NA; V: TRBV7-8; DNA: TGTGCCAGCAGCAGGCGGGACGGCTCTAACTATGGCTACACCTTC; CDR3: CASSRRDGSNYGYTF
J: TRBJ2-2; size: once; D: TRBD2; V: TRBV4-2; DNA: TGTGCCAGCAGCCAAGAACTAGCGGGAGACACCGGGGAGCTGTTTTTT; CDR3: CASSQELAGDTGELFF
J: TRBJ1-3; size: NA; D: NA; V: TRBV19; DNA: TGTGCCAGTAGTAAGGGGAATCATGGAAACACCATATATTTT; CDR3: CASSKGNHGNTIYF
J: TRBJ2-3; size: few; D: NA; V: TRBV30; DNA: TGTGCCTGGAGTGAGGGACTGGTATTCACAGATACGCAGTATTTT; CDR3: CAWSEGLVFTDTQYF
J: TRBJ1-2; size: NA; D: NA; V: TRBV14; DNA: TGTGCCAGCAGCCAAGATGGGCTGTATGGCTACACCTTC; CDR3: CASSQDGLYGYTF